The rows below give T cell receptor beta chains drawn from one sample of a study of Ad26.COV2.S vaccination and SARS-CoV-2 variants. Libraries were prepared by immunoSEQ multiplex PCR; TCRdb keeps only in-frame clonotypes and omits some of them. The sample shows some 480,000 clones, approximately 88% of them seen only once. The sample in question was peripheral blood, obtained in a trial of Ad26.COV2.S vaccine versus placebo. The receptors stem from a person aged 18-65 years who received the Ad26.COV2.S COVID-19 vaccine or a placebo. Each CDR3 is given with its conserved first and last residue. The order of the fields is V gene, clone size, D gene, J gene, CDR3 DNA, CDR3 protein. The D gene is left open where the match is weak. A row's size may be missing; if present it is once, few, many or a size class.

v_gene: TRBV18; abundance: .; d_gene: .; j_gene: TRBJ1-3; CDR3nt: TGTGCCAGCTCACCAACTATTCTCGGATCTGGAAACACCATATATTTT; CDR3aa: CASSPTILGSGNTIYF
v_gene: TRBV3-1/TRBV3-2; abundance: .; d_gene: .; j_gene: TRBJ2-5; CDR3nt: TGTGCCAGCAGCCTCGGATCCGGGAGCGCGGAGACCCAGTACTTC; CDR3aa: CASSLGSGSAETQYF
v_gene: TRBV28; abundance: few; d_gene: .; j_gene: TRBJ1-1; CDR3nt: TGTGCCACCCAACGCGGGCCAGTCAAGGTGACTGAAGCTTTCTTT; CDR3aa: CATQRGPVKVTEAFF
v_gene: TRBV5-1; abundance: .; d_gene: .; j_gene: TRBJ2-6; CDR3nt: TGCGCCAGCAGCCCGGAGTTGTCTGGGGCCAACGTCCTGACTTTC; CDR3aa: CASSPELSGANVLTF
v_gene: TRBV7-9; abundance: .; d_gene: TRBD1; j_gene: TRBJ1-5; CDR3nt: TGTGCCAGCAGCTTAGGCAGGGGGCGCAATCAGCCCCAGCATTTT; CDR3aa: CASSLGRGRNQPQHF
v_gene: TRBV2; abundance: .; d_gene: .; j_gene: TRBJ1-1; CDR3nt: TGTGCCAGCTCTTTGGGAGACAACACTGAAGCTTTCTTT; CDR3aa: CASSLGDNTEAFF
v_gene: TRBV7-2; abundance: .; d_gene: .; j_gene: TRBJ1-1; CDR3nt: TGTGCCAGCAGCTTGGGGCCGAACGGGGACACTGAAGCTTTCTTT; CDR3aa: CASSLGPNGDTEAFF
v_gene: TRBV7-2; abundance: .; d_gene: .; j_gene: TRBJ1-4; CDR3nt: TGTGCCAGCAGCTTAGGGGGACTGAGTTCTGGGGGACTGTTTTTT; CDR3aa: CASSLGGLSSGGLFF
v_gene: TRBV2; abundance: few; d_gene: TRBD2; j_gene: TRBJ2-7; CDR3nt: TGTGCCAGCAGGACTAGCGGGAGTGACGGCGAGCAGTACTTC; CDR3aa: CASRTSGSDGEQYF
v_gene: TRBV30; abundance: .; d_gene: TRBD1; j_gene: TRBJ2-7; CDR3nt: TGTGCCTGGAGTGTATTGCAGGGGGCAGGGGAGCAGTACTTC; CDR3aa: CAWSVLQGAGEQYF
v_gene: TRBV11-2; abundance: .; d_gene: .; j_gene: TRBJ2-3; CDR3nt: TGTGCCAGCAGCTTAGGAGCGAAGAGCACAGATACGCAGTATTTT; CDR3aa: CASSLGAKSTDTQYF
v_gene: TRBV6-5; abundance: .; d_gene: TRBD2; j_gene: TRBJ2-1; CDR3nt: TGTGCCAGCAGTTACCAGGGGACTAGCGGTGAGCAGTTCTTC; CDR3aa: CASSYQGTSGEQFF
v_gene: TRBV19; abundance: .; d_gene: TRBD2; j_gene: TRBJ2-3; CDR3nt: TGTGCCAGTAGTATTAGCCTAGCGGGCTCAGATACGCAGTATTTT; CDR3aa: CASSISLAGSDTQYF
v_gene: TRBV27; abundance: .; d_gene: .; j_gene: TRBJ2-1; CDR3nt: TGTGCCAGCAGTATCCGGGACGGCAACAATGAGCAGTTCTTC; CDR3aa: CASSIRDGNNEQFF
v_gene: TRBV24-1; abundance: .; d_gene: TRBD1; j_gene: TRBJ2-2; CDR3nt: TGTGCCACCAGTGACCCCACAGGGGGCCTGGCCGGGGAGCTGTTTTTT; CDR3aa: CATSDPTGGLAGELFF